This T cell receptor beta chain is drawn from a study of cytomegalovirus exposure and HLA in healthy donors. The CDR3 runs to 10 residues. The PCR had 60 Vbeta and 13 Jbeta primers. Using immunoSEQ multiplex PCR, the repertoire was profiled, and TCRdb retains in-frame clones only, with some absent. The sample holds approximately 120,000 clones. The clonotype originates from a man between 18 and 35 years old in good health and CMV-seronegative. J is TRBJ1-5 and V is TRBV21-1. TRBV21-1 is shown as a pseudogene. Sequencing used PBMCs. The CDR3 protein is CATFLEPQHF. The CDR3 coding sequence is TGTGCCACCTTCCTAGAGCCCCAGCATTTT.